The TCR beta chain under discussion was sequenced for a study of T cells of healthy individuals. The CDR3 sequence is 15 residues long. Germline CDR1 DFQATT, CDR2 SNEGSKA (reference sequence). Trimming left V 1 base short and J 5 bases short, with 15 bases between. There are many counts of this clonotype. TCRdb passed the 5' RACE reads through MiXCR, listing each CDR3 protein once. The table has 63,000 or so distinct CDR3 sequences, roughly 16% seen once. This clonotype originated in a human donor in good health. The chain joins TRBV20-1 to TRBJ1-5; D is perhaps TRBD1 (6 bases). The CDR3 DNA follows: TGCAGTGCTAGAGCTTCGGGCAGGGGAGATCAGCCCCAGCATTTT. Its translation is CSARASGRGDQPQHF.